One and the same sample provided the 9 T cell receptor beta chains below, sequenced in a study of shared clonotypes between healthy human individuals (dated by TCRdb to between 2020 and 2021). CD8 naive samples consisted of CD45RO-negative cells that were positively selected for CCR7, yielding a CD45RA+CCR7+ population without TemRA cells. Libraries were constructed by the immunoSEQ multiplex PCR assay. TCRdb limited this immuneACCESS table to in-frame rearrangements with V and J called. A share of clones is missing; checked studies link under half to unresolved V genes, and the rest is unexplained. The sample has around 1.9 million clones on record, 90% to 95% of them singletons. The ten largest clones add up to around 1.7% of the sample. Source material: naive CD8+ T cells from PBMCs. The cell subset or site label for this specimen denotes: CD45RA+CCR7+. Every receptor here comes from a man in his late teens or twenties in good health. Some clones in this sample may be carry-over from other donors' samples.

CDR3 sequence reads: CASSLEGISDYGYTF. The CDR3 DNA follows: TGTGCCAGCAGCTTAGAGGGAATCTCGGACTATGGCTACACCTTC. The chain carries TRBV7-9 and TRBJ1-2; D gene unclear. Germline lookup yields CDR1 SEHNR and CDR2 FQNEAQ (reference sequence). The CDR3 has 15 residues. The V end lost 1 base, the J end lost 3 bases, and 12 bases lay between the germline ends.

The chain links TRBV2 to TRBJ1-1; a possible D gene is TRBD1 (6 bases). Trimming cost V 7 bases and J 3 bases, with 15 bases left between them. The CDR3 totals 14 residues. CDR1 SNHLY and CDR2 FYNNEI come from the germline V gene. CDR3: CASTLGGLYTEAFF. The CDR3 DNA is TGTGCCAGCACCTTGGGGGGGCTATACACTGAAGCTTTCTTT.

The chain joins TRBV19 to TRBJ1-5; weak D call: TRBD1 (5 bases). Germline CDR1 LNHDA, CDR2 SQIVND (reference sequence). CDR3 length: 18 amino acids. Deletions cut 1 base from V and 0 bases from J, with 16 bases between. CDR3 sequence: CASSIVPGLGDSNQPQHF. CDR3 bases: TGTGCCAGTAGTATAGTCCCAGGCCTGGGGGATAGCAATCAGCCCCAGCATTTT.

The genes are TRBV9 and TRBJ2-5; 9 nucleotides agree with TRBD1. Germline CDR1 reads SGDLS; CDR2 reads YYNGEE. The junction had 7 bases not matched to a gene; V was cut back by 3 bases and J by 4 bases. This CDR3 is 15 amino acids long. CDR3 region: CASSALTGGGETQYF. Here the CDR3 DNA reads TGTGCCAGCAGCGCACTTACAGGGGGCGGAGAGACCCAGTACTTC.

The chain combines TRBV5-1 with TRBJ1-2; 9 nucleotides agree with TRBD1. This CDR3 has 14 residues. Germline trimming cut 5 bases from V and 3 bases from J; bases unmatched to any gene: 5. Germline V gene sequence: CDR1 SGHRS, CDR2 YFSETQ. The CDR3 sequence is CASRWTGEHYGYTF. DNA for the CDR3: TGCGCCAGCAGATGGACAGGGGAACACTATGGCTACACCTTC.

The rearrangement uses TRBV14 and TRBJ2-7, with TRBD2 matching over 15 bases. The CDR3 is 16 amino acids. V shed 5 bases, J shed 1 base, and the junction held 3 bases outside the gene matches. Germline CDR1 SGHDN, CDR2 FVKESK. This chain's CDR3 is CASSTGTSGRSYEQYF. CDR3 DNA sequence: TGTGCCAGCAGCACCGGGACTAGCGGGAGGTCCTACGAGCAGTACTTC. Variable domain in full (rest from reference TRBV14 and TRBJ2-7): EAGVTQFPSHSVIEKGQTVTLRCDPISGHDNLYWYRRVMGKEIKFLLHFVKESKQDESGMPNNRFLAERTGGTYSTLKVQPAELEDSGVYFCASSTGTSGRSYEQYFGPGTRLTVT.

The chain has TRBV15 and TRBJ1-5; no reliable D call. V was shortened by 1 base and J by 7 bases, with 8 bases between the two germline ends. Germline-derived CDR1 and CDR2 are LNHNV and YYDKDF (reference sequence). This CDR3 spans 13 amino acids. The CDR3 DNA reads TGTGCCACCAGCAGAGCCCCGGGCCAGCCCCAGCATTTT. It yields the protein CATSRAPGQPQHF.

The V gene is TRBV27, the J gene TRBJ1-2; possibly TRBD1 for D (5 bases). CDR3 length: 18 residues. Germline V gene sequence: CDR1 MNHEY, CDR2 SMNVEV (reference sequence). With 0 bases removed from V and 8 bases from J, the gap between germline ends came to 25 bases. This CDR3 reads CASSLSPGTENDYEGYTF. CDR3 in DNA: TGTGCCAGCAGTTTATCCCCTGGGACCGAGAATGACTATGAGGGCTACACCTTC.

The sample holds one count of this clone. Other DNA sequences of this sample code for an identical CDR3. This rearrangement joins TRBV7-9 to TRBJ2-5; 7 nucleotides align to TRBD1. Germline CDR1 reads SEHNR; CDR2 reads FQNEAQ (reference sequence). The CDR3 totals 14 residues. Losses at the gene ends were 5 bases for V and 1 base for J; bases not matched to a gene: 4. CDR3 in DNA: TGTGCCAGCAGCCCCCGGGACAGCCAAGAGACCCAGTACTTC. Translating gives CASSPRDSQETQYF.